This is a list of T cell receptor beta chains from one sample in a study of cytomegalovirus exposure and HLA in healthy donors. The data were produced by immunoSEQ multiplex PCR, yet TCRdb's version contains in-frame clones alone and is incomplete. The sample consists of roughly 100,000 clones, around 10% of them appearing once. The sequencing sample was made of PBMCs. The receptors come from a man aged 40-49 years in good health and CMV-seropositive. The CDR3 runs from the conserved cysteine through the conserved F or W. Each record gives: J gene, V gene, CDR3 protein.

J: TRBJ2-1; V: TRBV4-1; CDR3: CASSQDLASAYNEQFF
J: TRBJ1-2; V: TRBV28; CDR3: CASTDTGYYGYTF
J: TRBJ1-2; V: TRBV29-1; CDR3: CSVEQVIKQEPSRITYGYTF
J: TRBJ2-7; V: TRBV2; CDR3: CASSDWASGRNYEQYF
J: TRBJ1-5; V: TRBV2; CDR3: CASTFSGGDQPQHF
J: TRBJ2-7; V: TRBV6-5; CDR3: CASSVGLAGAYEQYF
J: TRBJ1-2; V: TRBV30; CDR3: CAWSAPRTGKNYGYTF
J: TRBJ1-4; V: TRBV7-2; CDR3: CASSLEGGGNEKLFF
J: TRBJ1-5; V: TRBV7-6; CDR3: CASSLGRNSNQPQHF
J: TRBJ2-7; V: TRBV11-2; CDR3: CASSSQGQQYF
J: TRBJ2-1; V: TRBV7-6; CDR3: CASSPLAGGQGNEQFF
J: TRBJ2-3; V: TRBV28; CDR3: CASDTLEAGGGDTQYF
J: TRBJ1-2; V: TRBV30; CDR3: CAWSRQYGYTF
J: TRBJ2-7; V: TRBV19; CDR3: CASSDRGSYEQYF
J: TRBJ2-7; V: TRBV7-9; CDR3: CASSSAGLAPTYEQYF
J: TRBJ2-1; V: TRBV27; CDR3: CASTTLTRVPNEQFF
J: TRBJ1-5; V: TRBV28; CDR3: CASRTGGWGQPQHF
J: TRBJ2-3; V: TRBV7-2; CDR3: CASSLVLAEAQYF
J: TRBJ2-5; V: TRBV27; CDR3: CASSLSQGRTQYF
J: TRBJ2-5; V: TRBV15; CDR3: CATSIDPSGSETQYF
J: TRBJ2-2; V: TRBV4-1; CDR3: CVSSLYGLSSGVGELFF
J: TRBJ2-2; V: TRBV27; CDR3: CASSWGTSGTGELFF
J: TRBJ2-7; V: TRBV10-1; CDR3: CASSYRGSPHEQYF
J: TRBJ2-7; V: TRBV2; CDR3: CAVVSGTPSYEQYF
J: TRBJ2-1; V: TRBV15; CDR3: CATSRPRGSYNEQFF
J: TRBJ2-2; V: TRBV19; CDR3: CASSSASGSAGELFF
J: TRBJ1-4; V: TRBV6-1; CDR3: CASGDCPSLLVDNEKLFF
J: TRBJ2-7; V: TRBV25-1; CDR3: CASSFGEQGGYEQYF
J: TRBJ2-1; V: TRBV5-1; CDR3: CASSLAKTVLEQFF
J: TRBJ2-4; V: TRBV6-5; CDR3: CASSNRTPVNIQYF
J: TRBJ2-5; V: TRBV4-1; CDR3: CASSQIEQETQYF
J: TRBJ2-6; V: TRBV7-3; CDR3: CASSSDRDRAGANVLTF
J: TRBJ2-2; V: TRBV6-5; CDR3: CASSYYSGSNTGELFF
J: TRBJ2-5; V: TRBV28; CDR3: CASSSPAGKLGPGETQYF
J: TRBJ2-1; V: TRBV6-1; CDR3: CASSERTSGINEQFF
J: TRBJ1-2; V: TRBV7-9; CDR3: CASSLGTGVVYGYTF
J: TRBJ2-4; V: TRBV29-1; CDR3: CSARLATKNIQYF
J: TRBJ1-4; V: TRBV15; CDR3: CATSREASGALNEKLFF
J: TRBJ1-1; V: TRBV28; CDR3: CASSRGTGGEYTEAFF
J: TRBJ2-1; V: TRBV2; CDR3: CASSAPSGNEQFF
J: TRBJ2-1; V: TRBV29-1; CDR3: CSVPGTGPHEQFF
J: TRBJ2-7; V: TRBV6-5; CDR3: CASRPGDRREQYF
J: TRBJ2-2; V: TRBV28; CDR3: CASSLGLAGAPGELFF
J: TRBJ2-1; V: TRBV5-1; CDR3: CASSLVSGYYNEQFF
J: TRBJ1-3; V: TRBV7-6; CDR3: CASSHHRQTGNTIYF
J: TRBJ1-5; V: TRBV10-3; CDR3: CAISDIRGSNQPQHF
J: TRBJ2-7; V: TRBV7-2; CDR3: CASSLGLAGNYEQYF
J: TRBJ1-5; V: TRBV5-8; CDR3: CASSSEVRVLGNQPQHF
J: TRBJ2-1; V: TRBV28; CDR3: CASSLLRGSSYNEQFF
J: TRBJ2-7; V: TRBV5-1; CDR3: CASSNLDREAYEQYF
J: TRBJ2-1; V: TRBV13; CDR3: CASSKNRGNEQFF
J: TRBJ2-1; V: TRBV5-6; CDR3: CASSLLAGGNNEQFF
J: TRBJ2-7; V: TRBV27; CDR3: CPRRAGGTLFFSYEQYF